A single sample is the source of the 22 T cell receptor beta chains below, sequenced in a study of blood T cell repertoires in COVID-19. The method was immunoSEQ multiplex PCR; TCRdb's version includes in-frame clones alone and lacks a portion of them. Of 150,000 to 160,000 clones listed, over 65% are singletons. The sequenced material came from peripheral blood. These receptor sequences come from an elderly man with acute or convalescent COVID-19.

This clone is termed medium-sized (0.01 to 0.1%). The chain has TRBV6-2 or TRBV6-3 and TRBJ2-1; 9 bases are shared with TRBD1. V was clipped by 5 bases and J by 7 bases; unmatched bases: 9. This CDR3 comprises 15 residues. The germline V gene has CDR1 MNHEY and CDR2 SVGEGT. This chain's CDR3 is CASSATGGDGNEQFF. The CDR3 bases are TGTGCCAGCAGTGCCACAGGGGGCGACGGAAATGAGCAGTTCTTC.

This clone showed up just once. The chain uses TRBV12-3 or TRBV12-4 and TRBJ1-2; D gene uncertain. Trimming took off 5 bases at V and 3 bases at J, with 4 bases between the two ends. CDR3 length: 11 residues. The CDR3 region has the DNA TGTGCCAGCAGTCCATACTATGGCTACACCTTC. Its protein is CASSPYYGYTF.

The chain uses TRBV6-5 and TRBJ1-5; D not certain. Trimming shortened V by 7 bases and J by 0 bases, and 13 bases separated the two germline ends. This CDR3 region has 15 residues. Germline assignment: CDR1 MNHEY and CDR2 SVGAGI. CDR3 nucleotides: TGTGCCAGCAAAGTGAGGGTCTATAGCAATCAGCCCCAGCATTTT. Amino acids: CASKVRVYSNQPQHF.

This chain joins TRBV5-1 and TRBJ1-2; weak D call: TRBD1 (5 bases). Germline CDR1 is SGHRS and CDR2 is YFSETQ. This CDR3 has 14 amino acids. With 4 bases removed from V and 5 bases from J, the gap between germline ends came to 15 bases. CDR3 sequence: CASSPLPGNYGYTF. CDR3 nucleotide sequence: TGCGCCAGCAGCCCCCTTCCAGGGAATTATGGCTACACCTTC.

The chain carries TRBV19 and TRBJ1-2, with D tentatively TRBD1 (5 bases). This CDR3 has 14 residues. The germline CDR1 and CDR2 sequences are LNHDA and SQIVND (reference sequence). The V end lost 7 bases, the J end lost 3 bases, and 15 bases lay between the germline ends. The chain's CDR3 is CASTLGGVDYGYTF. DNA of the CDR3: TGTGCCAGTACCCTCGGGGGGGTTGACTATGGCTACACCTTC.

The chain links TRBV7-3 to TRBJ2-7, with D perhaps TRBD1 (6 bases). Looked up from germline, CDR1 is SGHTA and CDR2 is FQGTGA. The CDR3 is made up of 12 amino acids. The V end lost 4 bases, the J end lost 12 bases, and 16 bases lay between the germline ends. CDR3 nucleotide sequence: TGTGCCAGCAGCTCAACCTCAGGGGAGTTGTACTTC. This translates into CASSSTSGELYF.

The V gene is TRBV3-1 (or the pseudogene TRBV3-2), the J gene TRBJ2-1, with D maybe TRBD2 (6 bases). CDR3 length equals 15 residues. V was cut by 6 bases and J by 2 bases, with 14 bases left in between. From germline, CDR1 is LGHDT and CDR2 YNNKEL (reference sequence). Here the CDR3 reads CASSTSRTTYNEQFF. CDR3 coding DNA: TGTGCCAGCAGTACTAGTAGGACTACCTACAATGAGCAGTTCTTC.

This clone was picked up a small number of times. The rearrangement joins TRBV6-5 to TRBJ1-3, with D perhaps matching TRBD1 (6 bases). The CDR3 covers 13 residues. V gave up 6 bases and J gave up 7 bases, with 13 bases separating them. CDR1 MNHEY and CDR2 SVGAGI come from the germline V gene. CDR3 nucleotide sequence: TGTGCCAGCAGACAGGGTCAGTGGAACACCATATATTTT. This encodes CASRQGQWNTIYF.

The CDR3 DNA sequence: TGCGCCAGCAGCACCCGGACTAGCGGGGGGCGCACCTCTAGCACAGATACGCAGTATTTT. It is translated as CASSTRTSGGRTSSTDTQYF. The chain is built from TRBV5-1 and TRBJ2-3; TRBD2 agrees at 14 bases. The CDR3 is 20 residues long. Per germline, CDR1 SGHRS and CDR2 YFSETQ. Losses at the gene ends were 4 bases for V and 0 bases for J; bases not matched to a gene: 13.

This clone was observed a single time. The chain joins TRBV5-5 to TRBJ1-5, with no clear D. This CDR3 has 14 amino acids. V lost 1 base and J lost 0, with 5 bases in between. Germline V gives CDR1 SGHKS, CDR2 YYEKEE (reference sequence). The CDR3 region is CASSLRYSNQPQHF. CDR3 bases: TGTGCCAGCAGCTTGCGGTATAGCAATCAGCCCCAGCATTTT.

The genes are TRBV5-6 and TRBJ2-7, with 10 bases fitting TRBD1. V trimming: 0 bases; J trimming: 5 bases; junction bases outside the gene matches: 2. CDR1 and CDR2 (germline): SGHDT, YYEEEE. This CDR3 spans 14 amino acids. CDR3 region: CASSLVGTGDEQYF. In nucleotides, the CDR3 is TGTGCCAGCAGCTTGGTGGGGACAGGGGACGAGCAGTACTTC. Filled out from reference TRBV5-6 and TRBJ2-7, the complete variable domain reads DAGVTQSPTHLIKTRGQQVTLRCSPKSGHDTVSWYQQALGQGPQFIFQYYEEEERQRGNFPDRFSGHQFPNYSSELNVNALLLGDSALYLCASSLVGTGDEQYFGPGTRLTVT.

The chain combines TRBV19 with TRBJ2-3; D gene unclear. This CDR3 is 16 amino acids long. Germline assignment: CDR1 LNHDA and CDR2 SQIVND (reference sequence). Trimming cost V 1 base and J 2 bases, with 13 bases left between them. DNA for the CDR3: TGTGCCAGTAGTATAGGACAATTTGAAGTCACAGATACGCAGTATTTT. Its protein product is CASSIGQFEVTDTQYF.

This clone was found a few times. The rearrangement links TRBV11-3 to TRBJ1-1, with unresolved D. V shed 1 base and J shed 1 base, with 4 bases lying between them. The CDR3 runs 13 residues. Germline CDR1 SGHNT, CDR2 YENEEA. The DNA for the CDR3 is TGTGCCAGCAGCTTAGGAGGGAACACTGAAGCTTTCTTT. Its protein product is CASSLGGNTEAFF.

The rearrangement uses TRBV7-9 and TRBJ2-1; 11 nucleotides agree with TRBD2. The J segment lost 7 bases and the V segment lost 5 bases, leaving 10 bases of the junction unmatched. Germline loops: CDR1 SEHNR, CDR2 FQNEAQ (reference sequence). The CDR3 extends over 16 amino acids. Here the CDR3 reads CASSARTSGLLNEQFF. The CDR3 DNA is TGTGCCAGCAGCGCCCGGACTAGCGGGCTTTTAAATGAGCAGTTCTTC.

The chain is built from TRBV28 and TRBJ1-6; 9 bases line up with TRBD1. Per germline, CDR1 MDHEN and CDR2 SYDVKM. The CDR3 runs 15 residues. Trimming removed 10 bases from V and 10 bases from J; junction bases left unmatched: 14. CDR3 bases: TGTGCCACTCACAACGGACAGGGGAAATACTCACCCCTCCACTTT. It translates to CATHNGQGKYSPLHF.

The genes are TRBV18 and TRBJ2-3, with TRBD2 identical over 11 bases. After removal of 3 bases from V and 1 base from J, the junction contained 6 bases not matched to a gene. CDR1 KGHSH and CDR2 LQKENI come from the germline V gene. The CDR3 loop spans 17 amino acids. The CDR3 bases are TGTGCCAGCTCACCCAGTAGCGGGGGGGTGGGCACAGATACGCAGTATTTT. Translated: CASSPSSGGVGTDTQYF.

This clone appeared a single time. This rearrangement joins TRBV3-1 (or the pseudogene TRBV3-2) to TRBJ2-3; a possible D gene is TRBD2 (6 bases). The germline V gene encodes CDR1 LGHDT and CDR2 YNNKEL (reference sequence). Trimming removed 1 base at V and 0 bases at J, with 8 bases between. CDR3 length: 15 amino acids. This CDR3 is CASSQVSGSTDTQYF. The CDR3 DNA sequence: TGTGCCAGCAGCCAAGTTAGCGGTAGCACAGATACGCAGTATTTT.

This chain connects TRBV5-1 to TRBJ1-5, with D perhaps matching TRBD1 (6 bases). Looked up from germline, CDR1 is SGHRS and CDR2 is YFSETQ. This CDR3 contains 16 residues. The V end lost 4 bases, the J end lost 0 bases, and 14 bases lay between the germline ends. In DNA form, the CDR3 reads TGCGCCAGCAGCCCGGGGGGCACTAATAGCAATCAGCCCCAGCATTTT. Residues: CASSPGGTNSNQPQHF.

Points on this clone: In the same sample, other DNA sequences code for this CDR3. The V gene is TRBV5-1, the J gene TRBJ2-2; maybe TRBD2 (6 bases). The CDR3 has 16 residues. Germline V gives CDR1 SGHRS, CDR2 YFSETQ. V dropped 0 bases and J dropped 0 bases, with 9 bases sitting between them. The CDR3 nucleotides read TGCGCCAGCAGCTTGGTGGGGGGTCCGAACACCGGGGAGCTGTTTTTT. It translates to CASSLVGGPNTGELFF. The full variable domain, completed using reference TRBV5-1 and TRBJ2-2, is KAGVTQTPRYLIKTRGQQVTLSCSPISGHRSVSWYQQTPGQGLQFLFEYFSETQRNKGNFPGRFSGRQFSNSRSEMNVSTLELGDSALYLCASSLVGGPNTGELFFGEGSRLTVL.

The chain recombines TRBV7-6 with TRBJ2-2; perhaps TRBD2 as D (7 bases). This CDR3 region has 16 residues. Trimming removed 1 base at V and 6 bases at J, with 15 bases between. Germline CDR1 is SGHVS and CDR2 is FNYEAQ. The CDR3 reads CASSLEKGGFPGELFF. The CDR3 DNA reads as TGTGCCAGCAGCTTAGAGAAGGGGGGGTTCCCCGGGGAGCTGTTTTTT.

The CDR3 reads CASSFPSGGASEQFF. CDR3 in DNA: TGTGCCAGCAGCTTTCCTAGCGGGGGGGCGAGTGAGCAGTTCTTC. The J gene is TRBJ2-1, the V gene TRBV7-3; 12 bases agree with TRBD2. The CDR3 loop spans 15 amino acids. Looked up from germline, CDR1 is SGHTA and CDR2 is FQGTGA. V was clipped by 3 bases and J by 9 bases; unmatched bases: 6.

This clone was observed a single time. The gene calls are TRBV7-2 and TRBJ2-1; tentatively, D is TRBD1 (5 bases). V shed 1 base and J shed 4 bases, with 14 bases lying between them. The CDR3 is 16 amino acids. The germline gives CDR1 SGHTA, CDR2 FQGNSA. CDR3 region: CASSLVLGVRYNEQFF. DNA of the CDR3: TGTGCCAGCAGCTTAGTGTTAGGGGTACGGTACAATGAGCAGTTCTTC.